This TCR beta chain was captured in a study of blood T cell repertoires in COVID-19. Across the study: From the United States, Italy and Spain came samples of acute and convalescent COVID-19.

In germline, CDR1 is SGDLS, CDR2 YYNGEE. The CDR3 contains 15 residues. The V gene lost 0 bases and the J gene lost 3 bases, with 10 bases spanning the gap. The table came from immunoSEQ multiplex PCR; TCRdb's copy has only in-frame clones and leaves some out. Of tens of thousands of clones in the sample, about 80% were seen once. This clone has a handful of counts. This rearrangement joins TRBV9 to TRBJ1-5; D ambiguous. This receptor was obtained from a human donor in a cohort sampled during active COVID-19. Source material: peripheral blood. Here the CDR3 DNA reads TGTGCCAGCAGCGTAGGAGGGAACCTCAATCAGCCCCAGCATTTT. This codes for CASSVGGNLNQPQHF.